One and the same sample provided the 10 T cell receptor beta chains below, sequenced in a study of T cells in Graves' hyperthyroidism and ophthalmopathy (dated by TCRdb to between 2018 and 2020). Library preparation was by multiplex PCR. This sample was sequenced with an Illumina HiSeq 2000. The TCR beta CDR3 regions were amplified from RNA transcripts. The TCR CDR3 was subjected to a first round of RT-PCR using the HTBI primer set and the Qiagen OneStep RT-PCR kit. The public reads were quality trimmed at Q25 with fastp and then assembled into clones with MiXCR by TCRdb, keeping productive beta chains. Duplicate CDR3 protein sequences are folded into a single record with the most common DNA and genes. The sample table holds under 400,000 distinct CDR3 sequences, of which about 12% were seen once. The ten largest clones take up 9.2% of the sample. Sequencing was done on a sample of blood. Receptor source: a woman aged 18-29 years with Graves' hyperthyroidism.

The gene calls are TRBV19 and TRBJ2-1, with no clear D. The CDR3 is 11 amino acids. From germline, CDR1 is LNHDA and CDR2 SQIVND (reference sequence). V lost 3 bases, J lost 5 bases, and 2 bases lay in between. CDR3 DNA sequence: TGTGCCAGTAGTATCCACAATGAGCAGTTCTTC. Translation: CASSIHNEQFF.

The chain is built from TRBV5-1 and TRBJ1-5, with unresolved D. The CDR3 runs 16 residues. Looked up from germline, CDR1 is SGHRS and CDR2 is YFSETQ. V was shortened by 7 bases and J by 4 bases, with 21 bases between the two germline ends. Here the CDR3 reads CASPQVTRRRNQPQHF. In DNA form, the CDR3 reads TGCGCCAGCCCCCAGGTTACGAGGAGGAGAAATCAGCCCCAGCATTTT.

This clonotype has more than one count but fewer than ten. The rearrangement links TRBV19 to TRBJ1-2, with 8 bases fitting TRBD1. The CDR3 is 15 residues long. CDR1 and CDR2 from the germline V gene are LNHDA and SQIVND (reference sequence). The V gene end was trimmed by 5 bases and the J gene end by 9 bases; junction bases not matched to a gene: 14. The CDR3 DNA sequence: TGTGCCAGTAGTGGGATATCGGGACAGGCAACGAGCTACACCTTC. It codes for CASSGISGQATSYTF.

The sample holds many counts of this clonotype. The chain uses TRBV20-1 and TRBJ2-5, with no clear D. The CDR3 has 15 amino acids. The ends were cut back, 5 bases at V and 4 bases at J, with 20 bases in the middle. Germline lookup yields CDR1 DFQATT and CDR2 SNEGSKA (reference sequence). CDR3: CSAPSGPDWSETQYF. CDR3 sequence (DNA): TGCAGTGCTCCTAGTGGGCCCGACTGGTCAGAGACCCAGTACTTC.

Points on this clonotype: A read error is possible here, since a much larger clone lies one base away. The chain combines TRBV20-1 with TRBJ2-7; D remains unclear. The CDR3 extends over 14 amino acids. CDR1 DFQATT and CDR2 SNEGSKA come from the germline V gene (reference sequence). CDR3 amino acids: CSAGDRSGPYEQYF. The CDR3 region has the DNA TGCAGTGCTGGAGATCGGAGTGGACCCTACGAGCAGTACTTC.

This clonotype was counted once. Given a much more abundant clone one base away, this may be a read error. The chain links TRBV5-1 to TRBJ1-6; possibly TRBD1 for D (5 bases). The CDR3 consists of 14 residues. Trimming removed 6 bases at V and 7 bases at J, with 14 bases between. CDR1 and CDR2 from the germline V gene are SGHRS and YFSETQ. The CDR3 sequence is CASTSETDNSPLHF. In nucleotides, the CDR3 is TGCGCCAGCACCTCCGAGACAGACAATTCACCCCTCCACTTT.

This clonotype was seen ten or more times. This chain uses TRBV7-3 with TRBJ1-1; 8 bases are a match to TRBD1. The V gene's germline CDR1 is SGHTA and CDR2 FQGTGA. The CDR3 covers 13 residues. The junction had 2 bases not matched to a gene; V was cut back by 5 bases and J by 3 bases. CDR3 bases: TGTGCCAGCAGCAAACAGGGGGACACTGAAGCTTTCTTT. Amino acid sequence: CASSKQGDTEAFF. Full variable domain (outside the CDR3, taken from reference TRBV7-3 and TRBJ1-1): GAGVSQTPSNKVTEKGKYVELRCDPISGHTALYWYRQSLGQGPEFLIYFQGTGAADDSGLPNDRFFAVRPEGSVSTLKIQRTERGDSAVYLCASSKQGDTEAFFGQGTRLTVV.

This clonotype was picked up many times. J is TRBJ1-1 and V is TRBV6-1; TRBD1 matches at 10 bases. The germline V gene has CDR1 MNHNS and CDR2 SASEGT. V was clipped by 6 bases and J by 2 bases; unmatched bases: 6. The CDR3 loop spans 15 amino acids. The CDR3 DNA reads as TGTGCCAGCAGCCGAGACAGGGGGCTCAACACTGAAGCTTTCTTT. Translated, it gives CASSRDRGLNTEAFF.

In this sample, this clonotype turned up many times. The CDR3: CASSPRRDQPQHF. For the CDR3, the DNA is TGTGCCAGCTCACCAAGAAGGGATCAGCCCCAGCATTTT. This chain connects TRBV18 to TRBJ1-5; D is uncertain. Germline V gives CDR1 KGHSH, CDR2 LQKENI. V lost 2 bases to trimming and J lost 5 bases, with 7 bases between them. The length of the CDR3 is 13 residues.

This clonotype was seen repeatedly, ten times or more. The CDR3 DNA follows: TGCGCCAGCAGCCCGGGACTAGCAAATGAGCAGTTCTTC. Protein: CASSPGLANEQFF. The chain couples TRBV5-1 to TRBJ2-1, with 9 bases that match TRBD2. From germline, CDR1 is SGHRS and CDR2 YFSETQ. The CDR3 has 13 amino acids. Trimming cost V 4 bases and J 7 bases; bases outside gene matches: 3.